The 7 T cell receptor beta chains in this list originate from one sample, sequenced in a study of T-cell reconstitution after alpha-beta-depleted transplantation in children. The library targeted TCRbeta and was prepared with unique molecular identifiers. TCRdb used MiXCR to reprocess the PCR reads, holding one entry per CDR3 protein. The sample records some 290,000 distinct CDR3 sequences, 9.5% to 10% being singletons. The specimen comprised PBMCs from the stem cell graft donor, sampled from the stem cell graft. These receptors were taken from a human donor who donated a stem cell graft to a child with SCID.

The genes are TRBV5-1 and TRBJ2-3; tentatively, D is TRBD1 (6 bases). Trimming took off 4 bases at V and 2 bases at J, with 14 bases between the two ends. Germline values: CDR1 SGHRS, CDR2 YFSETQ. The CDR3 loop spans 15 amino acids. CDR3 residues: CASSPDRIDTDTQYF. In DNA, the CDR3 is TGCGCCAGCAGCCCCGACAGGATCGACACAGATACGCAGTATTTT.

CDR3 in DNA: TGCGCCAGCAGCCAAGACCTTCGGAAGGCAAACTCCTATAATTCACCCCTCCACTTT. Translation: CASSQDLRKANSYNSPLHF. The chain employs TRBV4-1 and TRBJ1-6, with D unclear. This CDR3 is built from 19 residues. Per germline, CDR1 MGHRA and CDR2 YSYEKL. Trimming left V 0 bases short and J 0 bases short, with 15 bases between.

Written as DNA, the CDR3 is TGTGCCAGCAGTGGAACAACTAATGAAAAACTGTTTTTT. Its translation is CASSGTTNEKLFF. The chain uses TRBV2 and TRBJ1-4; D gene ambiguous. The CDR3 is made up of 13 amino acids. CDR1 SNHLY and CDR2 FYNNEI come from the germline V gene. With 4 bases removed from V and 0 bases from J, the gap between germline ends came to 3 bases.

This clonotype has at least ten counts. The J gene is TRBJ1-1, the V gene TRBV5-1, with a tentative D call TRBD1 (5 bases). The V end was cut by 4 bases, the J end by 5 bases, with 15 bases between. The CDR3 contains 14 residues. CDR1 and CDR2 from the germline V gene are SGHRS and YFSETQ. The CDR3 reads CASSVNPGYTEAFF. As DNA, the CDR3 is TGCGCCAGCAGCGTTAACCCAGGGTATACTGAAGCTTTCTTT. Combining the CDR3 with reference TRBV5-1 and TRBJ1-1 gives the whole variable domain KAGVTQTPRYLIKTRGQQVTLSCSPISGHRSVSWYQQTPGQGLQFLFEYFSETQRNKGNFPGRFSGRQFSNSRSEMNVSTLELGDSALYLCASSVNPGYTEAFFGQGTRLTVV.

This clonotype turned up a few times. The chain links TRBV6-6 to TRBJ1-2; no clear D gene. This CDR3 spans 13 amino acids. V lost 4 bases to trimming and J lost 8 bases, with 14 bases between them. Germline V CDR1 and CDR2: MNHNY, SVGAGI (reference sequence). The CDR3 DNA reads as TGTGCCAGCAGTTCTCCGACTGCCGGAGGCTACACCTTC. Protein product: CASSSPTAGGYTF.

This clonotype was counted at least ten times. The gene calls are TRBV20-1 and TRBJ1-5, with D possibly matching TRBD1 (5 bases). This CDR3 has 12 residues. The V end was cut by 4 bases, the J end by 6 bases, with 10 bases between. Germline CDR1 DFQATT, CDR2 SNEGSKA (reference sequence). The CDR3 reads CSAKGLTQPQHF. The DNA for the CDR3 is TGCAGTGCTAAGGGGCTAACTCAGCCCCAGCATTTT.

V and J are TRBV7-8 and TRBJ2-2; tentatively, D is TRBD1 (5 bases). CDR3 size: 16 residues. Germline V lookup: CDR1 SGHVS, CDR2 FQNEAQ. The V and J ends lost 1 base and 6 bases respectively, with 15 bases between them. The CDR3 nucleotides are TGTGCCAGCAGCTTAGTGGCAGGGCCCAGGCCCGGGGAGCTGTTTTTT. Protein sequence: CASSLVAGPRPGELFF.